The T cell receptor beta chain under discussion was sequenced for a study of cytomegalovirus exposure and HLA in healthy donors. Researchers ran the PCR with 60 Vbeta and 13 Jbeta primers. Measured with immunoSEQ multiplex PCR; TCRdb has only the in-frame clones, and not every one. Here the sample table reports 150,000 to 200,000 clones. CDR3 length: 14 amino acids. Deletions cut 3 bases from V and 9 bases from J, with 18 bases between. CDR1 is GTSNPN, CDR2 SVGIG, per germline (reference sequence). The material sequenced was PBMCs. The rearrangement links TRBV30 to TRBJ2-1, with D tentatively TRBD1 (5 bases). This receptor was identified in a woman between 18 and 30 years old in good health and CMV-seropositive. CDR3 loop: CAWRLGQGWGEQFF. The CDR3 region has the DNA TGTGCCTGGAGGCTCGGTCAGGGCTGGGGTGAGCAGTTCTTC.